The 5 T cell receptor beta chains given below trace back to one sample, sequenced in a study of T cells in Graves' hyperthyroidism and ophthalmopathy (dated by TCRdb to between 2018 and 2020). Library generation was performed with multiplex PCR. The listed sequencing device is Illumina HiSeq 2000. Amplification of TCR beta CDR3 regions was carried out from RNA transcripts. The first round of RT-PCR for the TCR CDR3 was performed with the HTBI primer set and the Qiagen OneStep RT-PCR kit. Using fastp trimming at Q25 and MiXCR clonotype assembly, TCRdb reanalyzed the public sequencing data and kept in-frame beta chains. Rows merge per CDR3 protein into single entries with the most common DNA and genes. For this sample the table gives almost 600,000 distinct CDR3 sequences, of which 14% were detected only once. The biggest ten clones account for almost 6% of the sample. The sample was blood. The receptors shown here come from a woman aged 25 to 39 with Graves' hyperthyroidism that later progressed to Graves' ophthalmopathy.

The J gene is TRBJ2-5, the V gene TRBV30, with 13 bases fitting TRBD2. Germline trimming cut 3 bases from V and 2 bases from J; bases unmatched to any gene: 3. Germline V gives CDR1 GTSNPN, CDR2 SVGIG (reference sequence). The CDR3 is 15 residues long. CDR3 sequence: CAWRGLAGVQETQYF. The CDR3 DNA reads as TGTGCCTGGAGAGGACTAGCGGGAGTTCAAGAGACCCAGTACTTC.

This clonotype was seen repeatedly, ten times or more. The rearrangement uses TRBV9 and TRBJ1-3; D gene ambiguous. Germline V lookup: CDR1 SGDLS, CDR2 YYNGEE. The CDR3 covers 13 residues. Trimming pared 0 bases from V and 5 bases from J, leaving 6 bases between. The CDR3 is CASSVDARNTIYF. DNA for the CDR3: TGTGCCAGCAGCGTAGACGCCAGAAACACCATATATTTT.

This clonotype was detected a few times. The chain has TRBV5-4 and TRBJ2-1; 14 bases line up with TRBD2. With 4 bases clipped from V and 6 bases from J, the junction kept 9 bases outside the gene matches. CDR3 length: 17 residues. Germline CDR1 reads SGHNT; CDR2 reads YYREEE (reference sequence). The CDR3 DNA reads as TGTGCCAGCAGCCTATTGGGACTAGCGGGAGTTATCAATGAGCAGTTCTTC. Amino acids: CASSLLGLAGVINEQFF.

This clonotype was counted ten times or more. The genes are TRBV20-1 and TRBJ2-3; D remains ambiguous. Germline lookup yields CDR1 DFQATT and CDR2 SNEGSKA (reference sequence). Trimming removed 6 bases from V and 0 bases from J, with 16 bases in between. This CDR3 is 15 amino acids long. CDR3 protein: CSAESIFGSTDTQYF. The DNA for the CDR3 is TGCAGTGCCGAATCCATATTTGGGAGCACAGATACGCAGTATTTT.

In its sample, this clonotype was seen many times. The V and J genes are TRBV20-1 and TRBJ2-1; D is uncertain. V lost 3 bases, J lost 4 bases, and 10 bases lay in between. This CDR3 comprises 13 residues. Germline V gives CDR1 DFQATT, CDR2 SNEGSKA (reference sequence). CDR3 sequence reads: CSASPLRYNEQFF. The CDR3 bases are TGCAGTGCTAGTCCCCTGCGATACAATGAGCAGTTCTTC.